This T cell receptor (beta chain) was profiled in a study of T cell responses to AZD1222 COVID-19 vaccine (dated by TCRdb to the early 2020s). General notes on the study: TCR sequencing covered roughly 230 trial participants: nearly 210 given two doses of AZD1222 and around 26 given two doses of MenACWY control vaccine. Trial participants were enrolled by age into 18-55, 56-69 and 70-plus year subgroups, with around 150, 28 and 57 TCR-sequenced participants respectively.

General study outcomes and caveats: Conclusions about previously exposed vaccinees are limited, since just five to seven AZD1222 recipients were seropositive for SARS-CoV-2 at baseline. The vaccine-associated CD4 TCRs covered the entire spike protein, and the dominant responses fell in regions 160-218 and 743-854. Reportedly, close to half of the unique spike-specific TCRs recognized epitopes lying outside the regions that are mutated in the B.1.351 and B.1.1.7 variants. After two AZD1222 doses, spike-specific TCR breadth and depth were significantly higher than at day 0 and than in MenACWY recipients. Most participants were white British and females outnumbered males, and the authors suggested that clonal diversity may have been underestimated. The 56-69-year group was small, and its depth increase did not reach significance, likely because of low power. No day 14 peak-response samples were available, so repertoires were characterized only after the peak T cell response.

For CDR1 and CDR2, the germline V gene lists SGHRS and YFSETQ. V is pruned by 1 base and J by 3 bases, leaving 1 base of the junction without a gene match. Including the terminal cysteine and phenylalanine, the CDR3 comprises 13 residues. The entry retains the CDR3 DNA only, 39 bases that are in frame from base 1. The time point label for this specimen denotes: about 28 days (+/-7) after the second vaccine dose. AZD1222 recipients with second doses at about 4 weeks or about 12 weeks were pooled, because spike-specific TCR depth and breadth did not differ between schedules. Vaccinee samples were obtained from the UK trials COV001 and COV002, which included a single-blind randomized controlled phase 2/3 trial of AZD1222 (ChAdOx1 nCoV-19) in healthy adults. For TCRbeta chain sequencing, PBMC samples from trial participants were taken at day 0 and at day 28 after the second dose. The CDR3 regions of human TCRbeta chains were analyzed by immunosequencing. The study's own analysis went as follows. Repertoire TCRs were matched against a reference library of SARS-CoV-2-specific TCRs generated with the MIRA antigen-specificity platform. Breadth meant the fraction of unique TCRs that were SARS-CoV-2-associated, whereas depth meant the fraction of total T cells that were SARS-CoV-2-associated. Using the MIRA data, each spike-specific TCR was assigned both to the spike region to which the TCR was reactive and to a CD4 or CD8 class. Log10-transformed breadth and depth values were compared by one-way ANOVA with Sidak's multiple comparisons tests. TCRdb mirrors the immuneACCESS table, restricted to in-frame sequences. Some clones are absent from its copies; in checked studies, under half trace to an unresolved V gene, and the reason for the others is unknown. That table gives V, J and clone size, and the DNA gave D and trimming. Here the sample has 85,000 to 100,000 clones; approximately 89% occur a single time. 8% to 9.5% of the sample is in the top ten clones.

Details on this clone: Its antigen remains undetermined. No base quality information exists; no much larger clone differs at one position.

This sequence was found in an adult who received the AZD1222 COVID-19 vaccine. The rearranged chain carries TRBV5-1 and TRBJ2-7; TRBD1 aligns with 7 central bases. Sequences were derived from peripheral blood, sampled 28 days after the second AZD1222 dose. The base sequence is TGCGCCAGCAGCTTGACAGGGGACTACGAGCAGTACTTC. Translated, it reads CASSLTGDYEQYF.